This is a list of T cell receptor beta chains from one sample in a study of cytomegalovirus exposure and HLA in healthy donors. TCRdb's copy holds only in-frame clones and misses some; the assay was immunoSEQ multiplex PCR. The sample lists under 250,000 clones; 65% to 85% were seen once. The specimen was PBMCs. These receptors came from a woman younger than 45 in good health and CMV-seronegative. CDR3s include the opening cysteine and the closing phenylalanine or tryptophan. The order of the fields is V gene, D gene, J gene, clone size, CDR3 DNA, CDR3 protein. D genes are given only for firm matches. Size is omitted from some rows. Given values are once, few, many or a class for expanded clones.

TRBV4-1	.	TRBJ1-5	.	TGCGCCAGCAGCCAAGATTCAGGTAGCGATCAGCCCCAGCATTTT	CASSQDSGSDQPQHF
TRBV19	TRBD1	TRBJ1-4	once	TGTGCCAGTAGTACGAGGGGACAGTATAATGAAAAACTGTTTTTT	CASSTRGQYNEKLFF
TRBV6-1	.	TRBJ1-1	once	TGTGCCAGCAGTGAAGGGGCAGGGAGGGGCACTGAAGCTTTCTTT	CASSEGAGRGTEAFF
TRBV19	.	TRBJ1-5	once	TGTGCCAGTAGTAGTGCCAGGGAATTACAGCCCCAGCATTTT	CASSSARELQPQHF
TRBV5-1	.	TRBJ2-7	.	TGCGCCAGCAGCTTGGCCCCTTCAGCACAGTCCTACGAGCAGTACTTC	CASSLAPSAQSYEQYF
TRBV19	TRBD2	TRBJ2-2	.	TGTGCCAGTAGTATGAATGCGGGAGCCCCCGGGGAGCTGTTTTTT	CASSMNAGAPGELFF
TRBV7-3	.	TRBJ2-6	.	TGTGCCAGCAGCATTGACAGCTCTGGGGCCAACGTCCTGACTTTC	CASSIDSSGANVLTF
TRBV7-9	TRBD2	TRBJ2-1	.	TGTGCCAGCAGCTTCGGGTCGTCTGGACTAGCTACTGAGCAGTTCTTC	CASSFGSSGLATEQFF
TRBV27	TRBD1	TRBJ2-7	.	TGTGCCAGCAGGATACTGGGACAGGCCCCGTTCGAGCAGTACTTC	CASRILGQAPFEQYF
TRBV7-9	.	TRBJ1-6	.	TGTGCCAGCAGCTTAAAGAGCTCCTATAATTCACCCCTCCACTTT	CASSLKSSYNSPLHF
TRBV6-5	TRBD2	TRBJ2-7	.	TGTGCCAGCAGCTCTCCGACTAGCGGGAACGCCGAGCAGTACTTC	CASSSPTSGNAEQYF
TRBV7-9	.	TRBJ2-2	.	TGTGCCAGCAGCTTACCCCCGCCGAGGCCTAGGGGGGAGCTGTTTTTT	CASSLPPPRPRGELFF
TRBV19	.	TRBJ1-6	.	TGTGCCAGTAGTACCCACAGGGTTGGGGATTCACCCCTCCACTTT	CASSTHRVGDSPLHF
TRBV27	.	TRBJ2-7	.	TGTGCCAGCAGGCCCCCAAAGAGACGGAGGCCACACTCCGAGCAGTACTTC	CASRPPKRRRPHSEQYF
TRBV25-1	.	TRBJ2-2	once	TGTGCCAGCAGTGACCGCTGGCAGGGGAGTGGCGGGGAGCTGTTTTTT	CASSDRWQGSGGELFF
TRBV5-6	.	TRBJ2-2	.	TGTGCCAGCAGCTCCCCGGGACAACCGGGGACGCTGTTTTTT	CASSSPGQPGTLFF
TRBV4-1	TRBD1	TRBJ1-1	.	TGCGCCAGCAGCCGCTTAACCTGGACAGGAACTTTCTTT	CASSRLTWTGTFF
TRBV7-2	.	TRBJ2-5	.	TGTGCCAGCAGCTTAATTGGTCCGGGGACCCAGTACTTC	CASSLIGPGTQYF
TRBV19	TRBD1	TRBJ2-7	once	TGTGCCAGTAGTCTCCGGACAGGAATCTCCTACGAGCAGTACTTC	CASSLRTGISYEQYF
TRBV5-4	TRBD1	TRBJ2-2	.	TGTGCCAGCAGCTTGCAGGGGGTGAACACCGGGGAGCTGTTTTTT	CASSLQGVNTGELFF
TRBV29-1	.	TRBJ1-3	.	TGCAGCGTTGATGAGGGCGCTGGAAACACCATATATTTT	CSVDEGAGNTIYF
TRBV30	.	TRBJ1-5	once	TGTGCCTGGAGTGCACGGAGGGGTAGGAGCCCTTCCCAGGCCAATCAGCCCCAGCATTTT	CAWSARRGRSPSQANQPQHF
TRBV11-2	.	TRBJ1-2	.	TGTGCCAGCAGCCCGAAGCGAACATATGGCTACACCTTC	CASSPKRTYGYTF
TRBV27	TRBD1	TRBJ2-7	.	TGTGCCAGCAGCCCGGGACAGTCCTACGAGCAGTACTTC	CASSPGQSYEQYF
TRBV7-3	.	TRBJ1-2	.	TGTGCCAGCAGCTTAAGAAGTCGGTCTGGCTACACCTTC	CASSLRSRSGYTF
TRBV19	.	TRBJ2-7	.	TGTGCCTCAGGATCGGGAGAGCAGTACTTC	CASGSGEQYF
TRBV30	TRBD2	TRBJ2-1	.	TGTGCCTGGAGTGTACGAGGTAGCGGGGACAATGAGCAGTTCTTC	CAWSVRGSGDNEQFF